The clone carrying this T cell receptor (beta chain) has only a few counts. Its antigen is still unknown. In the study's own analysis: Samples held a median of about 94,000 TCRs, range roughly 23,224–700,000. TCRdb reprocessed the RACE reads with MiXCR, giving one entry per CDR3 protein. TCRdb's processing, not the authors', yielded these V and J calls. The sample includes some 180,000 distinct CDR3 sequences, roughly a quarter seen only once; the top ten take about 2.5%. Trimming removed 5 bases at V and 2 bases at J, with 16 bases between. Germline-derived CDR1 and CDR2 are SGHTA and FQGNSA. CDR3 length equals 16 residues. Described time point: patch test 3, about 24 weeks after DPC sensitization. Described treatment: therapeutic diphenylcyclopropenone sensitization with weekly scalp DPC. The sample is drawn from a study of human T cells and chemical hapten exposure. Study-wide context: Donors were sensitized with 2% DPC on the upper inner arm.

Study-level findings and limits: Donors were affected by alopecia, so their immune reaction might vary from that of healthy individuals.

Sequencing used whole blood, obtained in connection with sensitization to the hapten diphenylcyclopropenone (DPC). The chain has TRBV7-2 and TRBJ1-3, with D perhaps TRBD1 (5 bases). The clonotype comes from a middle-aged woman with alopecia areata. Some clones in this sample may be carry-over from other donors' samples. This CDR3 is CASSPLEGATGNTIYF. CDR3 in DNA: TGTGCCAGCAGCCCCTTGGAAGGGGCCACTGGAAACACCATATATTTT.